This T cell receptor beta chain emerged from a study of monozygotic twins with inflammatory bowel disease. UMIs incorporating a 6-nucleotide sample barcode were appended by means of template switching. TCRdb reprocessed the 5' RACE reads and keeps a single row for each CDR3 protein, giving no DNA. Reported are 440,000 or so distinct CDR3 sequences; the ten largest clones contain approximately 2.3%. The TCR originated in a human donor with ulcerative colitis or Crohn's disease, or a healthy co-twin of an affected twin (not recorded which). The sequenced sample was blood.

CDR3 in amino acids: CASSKGTGVNTEAFF. V gene TRBV5-1 combines with J gene TRBJ1-1; without DNA, the TCRdb call of TRBD1 cannot be checked. Germline V gene sequence: CDR1 SGHRS, CDR2 YFSETQ. The CDR3 runs to 15 residues.